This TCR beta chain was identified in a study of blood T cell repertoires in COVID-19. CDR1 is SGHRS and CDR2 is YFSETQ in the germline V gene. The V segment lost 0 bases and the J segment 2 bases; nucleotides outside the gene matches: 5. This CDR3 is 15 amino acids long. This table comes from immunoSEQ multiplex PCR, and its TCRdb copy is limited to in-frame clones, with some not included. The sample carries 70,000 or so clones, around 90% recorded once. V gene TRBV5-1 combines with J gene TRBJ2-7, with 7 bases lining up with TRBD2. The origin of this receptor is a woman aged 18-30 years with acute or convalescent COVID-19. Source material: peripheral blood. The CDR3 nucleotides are TGCGCCAGCAGCTTGGCGGCGGGGGTCGCCTACGAGCAGTACTTC. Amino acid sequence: CASSLAAGVAYEQYF.